Below, 18 T cell receptor beta chains from the same sample are listed, as sequenced in a study of cytomegalovirus exposure and HLA in healthy donors. The primer mix had 60 Vbeta and 13 Jbeta primers. This table comes from immunoSEQ multiplex PCR, and its TCRdb copy is limited to in-frame clones, with some not included. This table lists roughly 60,000 clones. Sample: PBMCs. Source of these receptors: a male donor in good health and CMV-seronegative.

The CDR3 sequence is CASADIPAQPQHF. As DNA, the CDR3 is TGTGCCAGCGCAGACATTCCAGCTCAGCCCCAGCATTTT. The chain has TRBV19 and TRBJ1-5; D not certain. The germline V and J ends were trimmed by 9 bases and 6 bases, with 15 bases remaining between them. The CDR3 is 13 residues long. Germline CDR1 reads LNHDA; CDR2 reads SQIVND (reference sequence).

The V and J genes are TRBV28 and TRBJ1-2; maybe TRBD1 (6 bases). V lost 4 bases to trimming and J lost 8 bases, with 20 bases between them. CDR1 and CDR2 from the germline V gene are MDHEN and SYDVKM. The length of the CDR3 is 15 residues. CDR3 sequence reads: CASSSRQGRGRGYTF. CDR3 nucleotide sequence: TGTGCCAGCAGTTCCCGTCAGGGGCGCGGGCGGGGCTACACCTTC.

J is TRBJ1-2 and V is TRBV4-3; tentative D call: TRBD1 (5 bases). V was cut by 1 base and J by 2 bases, with 11 bases left in between. Germline CDR1 is LGHNA and CDR2 is YSLEER. The CDR3 loop spans 15 amino acids. Here the CDR3 DNA reads TGCGCCAGCAGCCAAGCTAGGGGCCTCAACTATGGCTACACCTTC. Its protein product is CASSQARGLNYGYTF.

The chain has TRBV5-4 and TRBJ1-2; TRBD1 agrees at 11 bases. V dropped 4 bases and J dropped 3; count of bases not matched to a gene: 2. The CDR3 is 14 residues long. Germline V lookup: CDR1 SGHNT, CDR2 YYREEE (reference sequence). The chain's CDR3 is CASSRTGGYYGYTF. As DNA, the CDR3 is TGTGCCAGCAGCCGGACAGGGGGCTACTATGGCTACACCTTC. Full variable domain (rest looked up from reference TRBV5-4 and TRBJ1-2): ETGVTQSPTHLIKTRGQQVTLRCSSQSGHNTVSWYQQALGQGPQFIFQYYREEENGRGNFPPRFSGLQFPNYSSELNVNALELDDSALYLCASSRTGGYYGYTFGSGTRLTVV.

The rearrangement uses TRBV4-1 and TRBJ1-1, with TRBD1 matching over 7 bases. V lost 3 bases to trimming and J lost 11 bases; unmatched junction nucleotides: 9. The CDR3 runs 13 residues. The germline gives CDR1 MGHRA, CDR2 YSYEKL. This chain's CDR3 is CASSQTGSVLAFF. The CDR3 DNA is TGCGCCAGCAGCCAGACAGGGTCGGTTTTGGCTTTCTTT.

The chain is built from TRBV30 and TRBJ2-1; 7 positions match TRBD2. Per germline, CDR1 GTSNPN and CDR2 SVGIG (reference sequence). V was clipped by 5 bases and J by 6 bases; unmatched bases: 10. The CDR3 loop spans 14 amino acids. CDR3 in DNA: TGTGCCTGGGGTGGCCCTCCTAGCGGCAATGAGCAGTTCTTC. Its translation is CAWGGPPSGNEQFF. Full variable domain (missing parts from reference TRBV30 and TRBJ2-1): SQTIHQWPATLVQPVGSPLSLECTVEGTSNPNLYWYRQAAGRGLQLLFYSVGIGQISSEVPQNLSASRPQDRQFILSSKKLLLSDSGFYLCAWGGPPSGNEQFFGPGTRLTVL.

The chain joins TRBV19 to TRBJ2-1; 9 bases match TRBD2. CDR1 and CDR2 (germline): LNHDA, SQIVND (reference sequence). V shed 5 bases, J shed 5 bases, and the junction held 4 bases outside the gene matches. This CDR3 comprises 14 residues. The DNA of the CDR3 is TGTGCCAGTAGTCCGGCTAGCGGGGACAATGAGCAGTTCTTC. This codes for CASSPASGDNEQFF.

The chain joins TRBV6-1 to TRBJ1-2; weak D call: TRBD1 (5 bases). The V gene lost 0 bases and the J gene lost 8 bases, with 10 bases spanning the gap. The CDR3 loop spans 13 amino acids. Germline V lookup: CDR1 MNHNS, CDR2 SASEGT. This CDR3 is CASSEAWGDGYTF. The CDR3 nucleotides are TGTGCCAGCAGTGAAGCGTGGGGGGACGGCTACACCTTC.

The rearrangement joins TRBV27 to TRBJ2-1, with 8 bases matching TRBD2. CDR1 is MNHEY, CDR2 SMNVEV, per germline (reference sequence). This CDR3 spans 15 amino acids. The V gene end was trimmed by 5 bases and the J gene end by 5 bases; junction bases not matched to a gene: 8. The CDR3 region has the DNA TGTGCCAGCAGTCTTGGACTAGCTGGCCACAATGAGCAGTTCTTC. It codes for CASSLGLAGHNEQFF.

The chain recombines TRBV7-2 with TRBJ1-1, with 8 bases that match TRBD1. Trimming cost V 5 bases and J 5 bases; bases outside gene matches: 7. Germline CDR1 and CDR2: SGHTA and FQGNSA. The CDR3 contains 14 residues. CDR3 sequence (DNA): TGTGCCAGCAGCACCGGACAGGGTAGGACTGAAGCTTTCTTT. Protein sequence: CASSTGQGRTEAFF.

This chain links TRBV6-6 with TRBJ1-3; 8 nucleotides line up with TRBD1. With V trimmed by 0 bases and J by 9 bases, 7 bases remained unmatched. This CDR3 is built from 15 residues. The germline V gene encodes CDR1 MNHNY and CDR2 SVGAGI (reference sequence). CDR3 protein: CASSYSSGGLVTIYF. The CDR3 DNA reads as TGTGCCAGCAGTTACTCGTCAGGGGGCTTAGTCACCATATATTTT.

With respect to this clone: Other DNA sequences of this sample code for an identical CDR3. The chain employs TRBV19 and TRBJ1-4, with 7 bases fitting TRBD1. In germline, CDR1 is LNHDA, CDR2 SQIVND (reference sequence). V lost 1 base to trimming and J lost 5 bases; unmatched junction nucleotides: 4. There are 15 residues in the CDR3. This CDR3 reads CASSIGTGGNEKLFF. CDR3 nucleotides: TGTGCCAGTAGTATAGGGACAGGTGGAAATGAAAAACTGTTTTTT. The full variable domain, rest sourced from reference TRBV19 and TRBJ1-4, is DGGITQSPKYLFRKEGQNVTLSCEQNLNHDAMYWYRQDPGQGLRLIYYSQIVNDFQKGDIAEGYSVSREKKESFPLTVTSAQKNPTAFYLCASSIGTGGNEKLFFGSGTQLSVL.

The V gene is TRBV2, the J gene TRBJ1-2; D is unclear. Deletions cut 4 bases from V and 2 bases from J, with 14 bases between. The CDR3 totals 15 residues. Germline V gene data show CDR1 as SNHLY and CDR2 as FYNNEI. CDR3 amino acids: CASSAGAVSNYGYTF. The CDR3 DNA sequence: TGTGCCAGCAGTGCCGGAGCGGTTTCCAACTATGGCTACACCTTC.

The chain employs TRBV27 and TRBJ1-6; D possibly corresponds to TRBD1 (6 bases). Trimming stripped 2 bases from V and 9 bases from J, with 23 bases between. In germline, CDR1 is MNHEY, CDR2 SMNVEV (reference sequence). CDR3 size: 18 residues. CDR3 region: CASSLRSSASGGASPLHF. DNA of the CDR3: TGTGCCAGCAGTTTAAGGTCTAGCGCCTCCGGGGGGGCTTCACCCCTCCACTTT.

This sequence joins TRBV4-3 and TRBJ2-1; no clear D gene. CDR3 length equals 16 residues. CDR1 and CDR2 from the germline V gene are LGHNA and YSLEER. V gave up 0 bases and J gave up 2 bases, with 11 bases separating them. This chain's CDR3 is CASSQDPSLTYNEQFF. The CDR3 nucleotides read TGCGCCAGCAGCCAAGATCCGTCCCTTACCTACAATGAGCAGTTCTTC.

V usage is TRBV6-5 and J usage is TRBJ2-7; 7 nucleotides line up with TRBD2. Per germline, CDR1 MNHEY and CDR2 SVGAGI. V shed 8 bases and J 11 bases; nucleotides not matched to a gene: 12. This CDR3 has 12 residues. The CDR3 nucleotides read TGTGCCAGCGGGGGGAGGGGCGGACGGAAGTACTTC. Amino acids: CASGGRGGRKYF.

The chain couples TRBV27 to TRBJ2-7, with TRBD1 matching over 11 bases. J gave up 5 bases and V 7 bases, and 10 bases lay outside the gene matches. Germline lookup yields CDR1 MNHEY and CDR2 SMNVEV (reference sequence). The CDR3 is 15 residues long. The CDR3 sequence is CASTLTGQGAHEQYF. The CDR3 region has the DNA TGTGCCAGCACCCTTACCGGACAGGGGGCCCACGAGCAGTACTTC.

The chain employs TRBV6-1 and TRBJ2-5; perhaps TRBD2 as D (6 bases). Near its end, the DNA agrees better with TRBJ2-7, so the J call may be wrong. CDR1 MNHNS and CDR2 SASEGT come from the germline V gene. This CDR3 region has 15 residues. CDR3: CASSEEPGASHEQYF. For the CDR3, the DNA is TGTGCCAGCAGTGAAGAGCCGGGAGCCAGCCACGAGCAGTACTTC.